The 27 T cell receptor beta chains given below trace back to one sample, sequenced in a study of tumor and adjacent non-tumor tissue in lung cancer. The library came from three nested PCR rounds adapted from ARM-PCR protocols. TCRdb passed the multiplex PCR reads through MiXCR, listing each CDR3 protein once. Found here are tens of thousands of distinct CDR3 sequences, more than 55% of them singletons; the top ten hold about 30%. This sample's RNA came from whole unsorted tissue. The normal lung tissue was taken more than 3 cm from the tumor edge. The sequencing input was distant non-tumor lung tissue. The receptors were sampled from a woman aged 70-85 years with non-small cell lung cancer.

Turning to this clonotype: This could be a read error, since a much larger clone is one nucleotide away. V usage is TRBV5-1 and J usage is TRBJ2-3; 10 positions match TRBD2. V shed 4 bases and J 7 bases; nucleotides not matched to a gene: 12. Germline V gene data show CDR1 as SGHRS and CDR2 as YFSETQ. CDR3 size: 16 residues. The CDR3 DNA reads TGCGCCAGCAGCCCGACCGGACTAGCGGAAAGTAATACGCAGTATTTT. Its protein product is CASSPTGLAESNTQYF.

Comments on this clonotype: One end of the junction varies from germline; a read error may be responsible. The rearrangement joins TRBV6-5 to TRBJ1-1; D remains ambiguous. The CDR3 loop spans 13 amino acids. CDR1 is MNHEY and CDR2 is SVGAGI in the germline V gene. The CDR3 nucleotides read TGTGCCACCAGTTACTCCGTTAACACTGAGGCTTTCTTT. Translating it yields CATSYSVNTEAFF.

A note on this clonotype: The final CDR3 position lacks the conserved phenylalanine or tryptophan, pointing to a likely read error. V usage is TRBV6-1 and J usage is TRBJ1-5; D is ambiguous. The CDR3 totals 13 residues. Germline V lookup: CDR1 MNHNS, CDR2 SASEGT. The CDR3 spells CACDLNSNRPQHS. The DNA of the CDR3 is TGTGCCTGTGACTTGAATAGCAATCGGCCCCAGCATTCT.

The chain links TRBV6-5 to TRBJ2-3; possibly TRBD2 for D (5 bases). CDR1 MNHEY and CDR2 SVGAGI come from the germline V gene. The CDR3 loop spans 15 amino acids. CDR3 nucleotide sequence: TGTTCTAGCAGTTACTCTTTTATGATCACAGATACGCAGTATTTT. Translation: CSSSYSFMITDTQYF.

The gene calls are TRBV12-3 or TRBV12-4 and TRBJ2-7, with a possible D match to TRBD1 (6 bases). V was cut by 6 bases and J by 12 bases, with 30 bases left in between. CDR3 length: 16 amino acids. CDR3 sequence reads: CASSPPEGVGSYDRYF. The CDR3 nucleotides are TGTGCCAGCAGCCCCCCAGAGGGGGTGGGCTCCTACGATCGGTACTTC.

For this clonotype: A clone one base away is much larger, so this may be a read error. The V and J genes are TRBV28 and TRBJ2-2; TRBD1 matches at 10 bases. CDR1 and CDR2 from the germline V gene are MDHEN and SYDVKM. With 8 bases clipped from V and 3 bases from J, the junction kept 9 bases outside the gene matches. The CDR3 length is 16 residues. The CDR3 DNA reads TGTGCCAGCGAAACGACAGGGGGCGCCGACACCGGGGAGCTGTTTTTT. It translates to CASETTGGADTGELFF.

This clonotype was observed once. Because it lacks the conserved phenylalanine or tryptophan at the end, this CDR3 is likely a read error. The rearrangement joins TRBV29-1 to TRBJ2-5; TRBD2 aligns across 11 bases. V was pared by 5 bases and J by 4 bases, with 3 bases of the junction left unmatched. The CDR3 length is 13 residues. CDR1 is SQVTM, CDR2 ANQGSEA, per germline. The CDR3 spells CSVRLAGTETQYL. DNA of the CDR3: TGCAGCGTTCGACTAGCGGGGACAGAGACCCAGTACCTC.

This clonotype was seen once. The chain links TRBV11-1 to TRBJ2-1, with 8 bases identical to TRBD2. This CDR3 is 16 amino acids long. Germline trimming cut 3 bases from V and 15 bases from J; bases unmatched to any gene: 19. Germline-derived CDR1 and CDR2 are SGHAT and FQDESV (reference sequence). The CDR3 protein is CASSLALAGLYNKLFF. CDR3 in DNA: TGTGCCAGCAGCTTGGCCCTAGCGGGCCTGTACAATAAGCTGTTCTTC.

This clonotype was recorded once. Mismatch with germline at one junction end may stem from a read error. The chain recombines TRBV5-4 with TRBJ2-3; no clear D. The CDR3 has 15 residues. Per germline, CDR1 SGHNT and CDR2 YYREEE (reference sequence). CDR3: CASSLTSRNADTQYF. CDR3 DNA sequence: TGTGCCAGTAGCTTGACGAGTCGTAACGCGGATACGCAGTATTTT.

Regarding this clonotype: The junction and the germline gene differ at one end; a read error may be behind it. This chain's CDR3 is CANSPQGQGSSTAYNEQLF. The CDR3 nucleotides are TGCGCCAACAGCCCCCAGGGACAGGGGTCTTCTACCGCCTACAATGAGCAGCTCTTC. V is TRBV4-1 and J is TRBJ2-1; 10 positions match TRBD1. CDR1 MGHRA and CDR2 YSYEKL come from the germline V gene. CDR3 length: 19 amino acids.

Of note for this clonotype: One junction end does not reproduce the germline sequence, and a read error may be involved. This chain joins TRBV19 and TRBJ2-6; no reliable D call. Germline assignment: CDR1 LNHDA and CDR2 SQIVND (reference sequence). The CDR3 is 15 residues long. In DNA, the CDR3 is TGTGACAGTAGTATCGCCAGCTCTGGGGCCAACGTCCTGACTTTC. Amino acids: CDSSIASSGANVLTF.

About this clonotype itself: Relative to the germline gene, one junction end is altered; a read error may explain this. The V gene is TRBV6-5, the J gene TRBJ2-3, with D uncertain. The CDR3 spans 15 residues. CDR1 is MNHEY and CDR2 is SVGAGI in the germline V gene. The CDR3: CASSCPFMNTDTQYF. The DNA for the CDR3 is TGTGCTAGCAGTTGCCCGTTTATGAACACAGATACGCAGTATTTT.

Concerning this clonotype itself: The junction departs from germline at one end; a sequencing error may be responsible. This chain joins TRBV6-1 and TRBJ1-1, with D hard to call. CDR3 size: 13 residues. The germline gives CDR1 MNHNS, CDR2 SASEGT. CDR3 nucleotide sequence: TGTGTCAGCAGTGGGATAGAGGTGGCTGAAGCTTTCTTT. Protein product: CVSSGIEVAEAFF.

This clonotype was counted a single time. At one end the junction does not follow the germline gene, possibly because of a read error. The genes are TRBV29-1 and TRBJ2-3; 9 bases map to TRBD1. CDR1 and CDR2 (germline): SQVTM, ANQGSEA. The CDR3 runs to 16 residues. The DNA of the CDR3 is TGCAGCGTTGAAGATACGGGACAGGGAAGCACAGATACGCAGTATTTC. Protein sequence: CSVEDTGQGSTDTQYF.

Notes on this clonotype: One end of the junction is discordant with germline, which a read error may explain. V usage is TRBV6-1 and J usage is TRBJ2-2, with TRBD2 as a possible D gene (6 bases). There are 15 residues in the CDR3. CDR1 and CDR2 (germline): MNHNS, SASEGT. The CDR3 nucleotides are TGTACCAGCAGTACTATCGGGAGTTCAACCGGGGAGCTGTTCTTT. Encoded protein: CTSSTIGSSTGELFF.

Note on this clonotype: Germline and junction disagree at one end, which may indicate a read error. The DNA for the CDR3 is TGTGTCAGCAGCTTATGGGGGACTAGCGGTGGTAAACAGTTCTTC. This translates into CVSSLWGTSGGKQFF. V usage is TRBV11-3 and J usage is TRBJ2-1; 11 bases are shared with TRBD2. CDR3 length: 15 amino acids. CDR1 and CDR2 from the germline V gene are SGHNT and YENEEA.

To note about this clonotype: The junction shows a germline mismatch at one end, possibly a read error. The V gene is TRBV15, the J gene TRBJ2-7; no definite D call. The CDR3 consists of 14 residues. The germline V gene has CDR1 LNHNV and CDR2 YYDKDF (reference sequence). The CDR3 loop is CVTSRDSFGYEQYF. DNA of the CDR3: TGTGTCACCAGCAGAGATTCGTTTGGATACGAGCAGTACTTC.

This clonotype appeared a single time. The junction and the germline gene differ at one end; a read error may be behind it. The rearrangement joins TRBV20-1 to TRBJ2-1, with 11 bases lining up with TRBD2. The CDR3 sequence is 15 residues long. Germline lookup yields CDR1 DFQATT and CDR2 SNEGSKA (reference sequence). CDR3 DNA sequence: TGCAGTACTAGGATTACTAGCGGGAGATTCGATGAGCAGTTCTTC. It yields the protein CSTRITSGRFDEQFF.

This clonotype came up once. This chain joins TRBV6-5 and TRBJ2-1; 12 nucleotides match TRBD2. The CDR3 totals 16 residues. Germline values: CDR1 MNHEY, CDR2 SVGAGI. The V segment lost 8 bases and the J segment 5 bases; nucleotides outside the gene matches: 10. CDR3 sequence (DNA): TGTGCCAGCTGCCGCATCGGGACTAGCGGGCACAATGAGCAGTTCTTC. Translating it yields CASCRIGTSGHNEQFF.

About this clonotype itself: A junction end diverges from the germline sequence, so it may reflect a read error. Here the CDR3 DNA reads TGCGCCAGCAGTGAGACGGGAGGGTTCACAGATACGCAATATTTT. Translation: CASSETGGFTDTQYF. The rearrangement uses TRBV10-2 and TRBJ2-3; 8 bases line up with TRBD2. The germline V gene encodes CDR1 WSHSY and CDR2 SAAADI. CDR3 length equals 15 residues.

Notes on this clonotype: Germline is not matched at one junction end, which may reflect a read error. The J gene is TRBJ2-1, the V gene TRBV13; 11 bases match TRBD1. The CDR3 contains 14 residues. The germline V gene encodes CDR1 PRHDT and CDR2 FYEKMQ (reference sequence). Here the CDR3 reads CVSSLGTGGNEQFF. The CDR3 DNA is TGTGTCAGCAGCCTAGGGACAGGGGGTAACGAGCAGTTCTTC.

Concerning this clonotype itself: A single base separates this from a much larger clone, so it may be a read error. This chain uses TRBV7-9 with TRBJ2-5, with 7 bases fitting TRBD1. The CDR3 is 13 residues long. From germline, CDR1 is SEHNR and CDR2 FQNEAQ (reference sequence). As DNA, the CDR3 is TGTGTCAGCAGCTTAGGGACAGTCGGGACCCAGTACTTC. As protein: CVSSLGTVGTQYF.

In its sample, this clonotype was seen a few times. At one end, the junction sequence differs from germline, possibly due to a read error. The J gene is TRBJ1-1, the V gene TRBV10-2; D call uncertain. This CDR3 is 15 amino acids long. CDR1 is WSHSY, CDR2 SAAADI, per germline. CDR3 sequence: CTSSEWSTLNTEAFF. The CDR3 nucleotides read TGCACTAGCAGTGAGTGGAGCACTCTGAACACCGAAGCTTTCTTT.

This clonotype was observed once. Given a much more abundant clone one base away, this may be a read error. The CDR3 sequence: CASTNPVTSGKETQYF. The CDR3, as DNA: TGCGCCAGCACCAACCCCGTGACTAGCGGGAAAGAGACCCAGTACTTC. The genes are TRBV5-1 and TRBJ2-5, with TRBD2 matching over 11 bases. V gave up 6 bases and J gave up 3 bases; unmatched junction bases: 10. Germline values: CDR1 SGHRS, CDR2 YFSETQ. CDR3 size: 16 residues.

On this clonotype itself: A much larger clone differs by one base, so this may be a read error. As DNA, the CDR3 is TGTGCCAGCAACTTAGTACTAGCGGGAGTTAATGAGCAGTTCTTC. Translating gives CASNLVLAGVNEQFF. J is TRBJ2-1 and V is TRBV13; 11 nucleotides match TRBD2. CDR3 length: 15 residues. The V gene's germline CDR1 is PRHDT and CDR2 FYEKMQ (reference sequence).

This chain links TRBV20-1 with TRBJ2-5; 8 positions agree with TRBD2. The junction had 12 bases not matched to a gene; V was cut back by 1 base and J by 5 bases. The CDR3 has 16 residues. Germline-derived CDR1 and CDR2 are DFQATT and SNEGSKA (reference sequence). The CDR3 coding sequence is TGCAGTGCTAGAGTTGGTAGCGGGGAGGTTAGGGAGACCCAGTACTTC. It specifies CSARVGSGEVRETQYF.

Points on this clonotype: Mismatch with germline at one junction end may stem from a read error. V usage is TRBV29-1 and J usage is TRBJ2-7, with a weak D call TRBD2 (7 bases). CDR1 and CDR2 from the germline V gene are SQVTM and ANQGSEA. The CDR3 has 14 residues. CDR3 sequence reads: CSVGGGRTVYEHYF. The CDR3 nucleotides read TGCAGCGTGGGGGGGGGCCGTACCGTCTACGAGCACTACTTC.